Given below is one T cell receptor (beta chain) in context. This clonotype has at least ten counts. What this receptor recognizes is not known. Base qualities are not provided; no much larger clone lies one nucleotide away. The data stem from a study of regulatory T cells in long-lasting Graves disease (dated by TCRdb to the early 2020s). A note on the overall study: Persistent Graves' disease was defined as antithyroid drug treatment for over 5 years with persistently positive TSH receptor autoantibodies. Patients with persistent Graves' disease were compared with patients with newly diagnosed Graves' disease using TCR sequencing and RNA sequencing of peripheral blood. In the clinical cohort, patients with persistent Graves' disease had used antithyroid drugs for an average of roughly 10 years. The study took place in China and was registered as a clinical trial. A total of around 35 samples were covered by TCR sequencing, comprising approximately 13 persistent and roughly 20 newly diagnosed Graves' disease patients.

The sample's time point label, in plain terms: persistent/refractory GD, antithyroid drugs over 5 years with positive TRAb. For both TCR sequencing and RNA sequencing, RNA was extracted from PBMCs in TRIzol. Graves' disease was diagnosed according to American Thyroid Association guidelines. Recruitment of patients was carried out at an endocrinology department in Xi'an, China. Each patient gave approximately 10 milliliters of peripheral blood, collected in an EDTA anticoagulant tube. Ficoll Paque Plus density gradient separation was used to isolate PBMCs, and no further T cell sorting was performed. An Agilent 2100 Bioanalyzer and agarose gel were used to check RNA quality, and a NanoDrop 2000 was used to measure RNA concentration. General conclusions and limits of the study: Sequencing and analysis were limited to the TCR beta chain. Peripheral blood alone was examined, since thyroid tissue, which constituted the primary lesion, could not be accessed. Persistent patients shared more public clonotypes among themselves (more than 2,500) than newly diagnosed patients did (over 900). Persistent Graves' disease patients showed lower TCR Shannon entropy and fewer highly expanded clones than newly diagnosed patients, suggesting clonal expansion. The authors noted that the small sample size was a limitation that may lower accuracy.

Libraries were made using multiplex PCR. The reads were generated on an Illumina HiSeq 4000. TCR beta libraries were built with iRepertoire HTBI primers and Arm-PCR amplification of CDR3 regions. Before sequencing, the PCR products underwent gel purification. The original pipeline was this. Gene usage analysis of CDR3 amino acid clonotypes relied on the approximately 62 TRBV and more than twelve TRBJ segments identified across samples. COPE and FqMerger were used to merge filtered high-quality paired reads into contigs. Contigs were aligned with BLAST to IMGT TRBV, TRBD and TRBJ reference genes, and CDR3 was defined per IMGT. Clonotypes above 0.1% frequency were classified as highly expanded clones. Shannon entropy was used to measure repertoire diversity, and the Gini coefficient was used to measure V-J evenness. Public clonotypes were defined as clonotypes shared by more than one individual. TCRdb's own reprocessing of the public reads used fastp at Q25 and MiXCR and kept productive beta chains. When rows share a CDR3 protein, they turn into one entry using the most common DNA and genes. The V and J calls and clone size come from TCRdb's table, not from the authors' own analysis. This sample is represented by 420,000 or so distinct CDR3 sequences; around a quarter of them were singletons. The ten top clones hold approximately 26% of the sample.

The sample in question was peripheral blood mononuclear cells (PBMCs), obtained when the disease was refractory, from a patient treated with antithyroid drugs. The TCR sequence derives from a female donor with Graves disease.

The CDR3 is CASSLDLNTGELFF. The nucleotide sequence reads as follows: TGTGCCAGCAGCTTAGACCTAAACACCGGGGAGCTGTTTTTT. The chain is made from TRBV7-9 and TRBJ2-2; the D gene assignment is ambiguous. Including cysteine and phenylalanine, the CDR3 has 14 amino acids. CDR3 DNA only is kept here, 42 bases in frame from base 1. CDR1 is given as SEHNR and CDR2 as FQNEAQ, both from the germline V gene (reference sequence). The junction shows trimming of 1 base on V and 2 bases on J, plus 5 bases between the germline ends.